This TCR beta chain emerged from a study of blood T cell repertoires in COVID-19. Study information: From T cells, B-cell-depleted T cells, or PBMCs came the material, which was cDNA or gDNA.

Authors' processing steps: Estimates of nucleated cell counts were drawn from the amplification of reference gene primers. Repertoires were generated with immunoSEQ multiplex PCR, while TCRdb's copy carries only in-frame clones and drops some. D and trimming were read from the DNA, whereas the V and J calls and clone size are those reported in that table. In the table there are some 110,000 clones, about four fifths of which are singletons. The sequencing sample was made of peripheral blood. The receptor was isolated from a man older than 75 with acute or convalescent COVID-19.

CDR3 nucleotides: TGTGCCAGCTCACCAGGGACAGGGGCCGCCAATGAGCAGTTCTTC. It yields the protein CASSPGTGAANEQFF. The rearrangement joins TRBV18 to TRBJ2-1; 10 positions match TRBD1. The CDR3 consists of 15 residues. The germline V gene encodes CDR1 KGHSH and CDR2 LQKENI. The junction had 4 bases not matched to a gene; V was cut back by 2 bases and J by 6 bases.